This T cell receptor beta chain was found in a study of beta chain features in type 1 diabetes. Study-level information: Analysis included around 110,000,000 sorted cells drawn from all samples. Regarding the study as a whole: Reduced insertions and increased deletions marked VDJ junctions in type 1 diabetes patients.

Remarks on this clone: Antigen specificity is unknown.

Of the isolated RNA, all was reverse transcribed, and so the sequenced material was expressed TCRB transcripts. The repertoire was sequenced with immunoSEQ multiplex PCR; TCRdb's copy has only in-frame clones and lacks some. The sample contains 300,000 to 400,000 clones, about 12% of which appear only once. After removal of 7 bases from V and 6 bases from J, the junction contained 17 bases not matched to a gene. The CDR3 contains 17 residues. Germline V gives CDR1 SGDLS, CDR2 YYNGEE. The sample consisted of naive CD4+ T cells from blood. This TCR derives from a man aged 18-30 years in good health. The rearrangement joins TRBV9 to TRBJ2-2; TRBD2 matches 8 bases. The CDR3 protein is CASGYKTGTRVAGELFF. CDR3 nucleotides: TGTGCCAGCGGATATAAAACCGGGACTAGAGTCGCCGGGGAGCTGTTTTTT.